The subject of this entry is one T cell receptor beta chain. Its binding antigen is unknown. No per-base quality is available; no much larger clone lies one base away. The sample's treatment or condition label is to be understood as: over 15 received Ad26.COV2.S at low or high dose, single or two shots; several received placebo; per-sample allocation not given. For vaccine and placebo recipients, repertoires were sequenced using samples collected on day 63 after the first injection. In Cohort 1b, about two dozen adults aged 18-55 years were enrolled at a single site in Boston, USA, between 29 July and 7 August 2020. As a vaccine, Ad26.COV2.S was a replication-incompetent adenovirus type 26 vector that expressed a prefusion-stabilized SARS-CoV-2 spike protein derived from the original Wuhan strain. The immunoSEQ Assay was used to sequence TCRbeta CDR3 regions. After extraction, genomic DNA underwent amplification by bias-controlled multiplex PCR, followed by high-throughput sequencing. Per the source publication's procedure: Collapsing and filtering of sequences were performed to quantify the absolute abundance of each unique TCRbeta CDR3 region. Usable DNA was measured by amplifying reference genes present in all nucleated cells, and TCRbeta template counts were normalized to that usable DNA to estimate T cell fraction. Repertoire TCRs were annotated as SARS-CoV-2-specific by exact matching of V gene, CDR3 amino acid sequence and J gene to a known reactive TCR set. The reference SARS-CoV-2 TCR set came from MIRA and was filtered for enrichment in COVID-19-positive ImmuneCODE repertoires, removing public or cross-reactive TCRs. Based on the MIRA antigens, annotated TCRs were further analysed at the level of specific ORF or position within ORF. Breadth was defined as the number of annotated unique rearrangements divided by the total number of unique productive rearrangements, and depth was defined as the summed frequency of the annotated unique rearrangements. TCR breadth was compared between groups using two-sided Wilcoxon rank-sum tests. Imported from immuneACCESS, the table was reduced by TCRdb to in-frame sequences with V and J called. These copies leave out some clones; in studies compared against another copy, an unresolved V gene accounts for under half, and the cause of the remainder is not known. That table is the source of V, J and clone size, and D and trimming were worked out from the DNA. Across this sample there are 450,000 to 550,000 clones, with 75% to 90% seen only once. Of the sample, approximately 2.5% is held by the ten largest clones.

The data are from a study of Ad26.COV2.S vaccination and SARS-CoV-2 variants (dated by TCRdb to 2020 to 2022). Background on the whole study: Donors in the vaccine arm were drawn from COV1001, a phase I-IIa trial of Ad26.COV2.S in healthy adults that was multicentre, randomized, double-blind and placebo-controlled. Ad26.COV2.S was administered intramuscularly at a dose of 5x10^10 or 1x10^11 viral particles, either as one shot or as two shots given 56 days apart. TCRbeta repertoire sequencing was used to assess the specificity and breadth of SARS-CoV-2-reactive T cell receptors after Ad26.COV2.S vaccination. The TCR-sequenced set comprised about 30 samples: approximately 20 Ad26.COV2.S vaccine recipients, 5 placebo recipients and 8 SARS-CoV-2 convalescent individuals. Trial participants were randomized into five groups of five, in which low-dose or high-dose Ad26.COV2.S was given once or twice, or placebo was given on both occasions. Investigators remained blinded to trial group allocation during experiments and outcome assessment. Here is what the overall study found, with its caveats: Vaccine and placebo recipients had similar non-spike TCR breadth, a finding consistent with the vaccine containing only spike. The study was not powered to compare responses between vaccine doses or regimens. The authors noted that total T cell responses may have been underestimated by the TCR breadth and depth analyses. After vaccination, substantial breadth of spike-specific CD8+ and CD4+ T cell responses was reported. Ad26.COV2.S recipients had higher spike-specific TCR breadth than placebo recipients (P = 0.0014).

Including the terminal cysteine and phenylalanine, the CDR3 comprises 12 residues. The only DNA kept is the CDR3, 36 bases in frame from the first base. Trimming removed 5 bases from V and 7 bases from J, leaving 11 bases between the germline ends. The germline V gene (reference sequence) provides CDR1 SEHNR and CDR2 FQNEAQ. The chain uses TRBV7-9 and TRBJ1-2; the D gene is perhaps TRBD1, on 6 matching bases. The sequences come from peripheral blood, collected in a trial of Ad26.COV2.S vaccine versus placebo. The sequence was collected from a person between 18 and 65 years old who received the Ad26.COV2.S COVID-19 vaccine or a placebo. The DNA sequence is TGTGCCAGCAGCCGACAGGAGATTGGCTACACCTTC. The resulting protein is CASSRQEIGYTF.